The 6 T cell receptor beta chains listed next were all sequenced from one sample in a study of T cell changes during pregnancy in multiple sclerosis. TCRdb keeps only in-frame clones here, not all; method: immunoSEQ multiplex PCR. The table includes roughly 27,000 clones, 85% to 90% detected once. The source was CD8+ T cells from peripheral blood mononuclear cells, collected after pregnancy. The receptors were gathered from a female donor with multiple sclerosis, enrolled in a pregnancy study.

As DNA, the CDR3 is TGTGCCAGCAGTCCCGGGGGGGCCGACTTTGGCTACACCTTC. Translated, it gives CASSPGGADFGYTF. This chain connects TRBV9 to TRBJ1-2; TRBD1 might be the D (6 bases). The CDR3 has 14 residues. Trimming pared 5 bases from V and 7 bases from J, leaving 18 bases between. Per the germline V gene, CDR1 is SGDLS and CDR2 is YYNGEE.

A single count supports this clone. The chain uses TRBV30 and TRBJ1-5; D is possibly TRBD1 (5 bases). Germline V gene data show CDR1 as GTSNPN and CDR2 as SVGIG (reference sequence). This CDR3 has 13 amino acids. Trimming stripped 2 bases from V and 4 bases from J, with 9 bases between. The CDR3 nucleotides read TGTGCCTGGAGTCAACAGGCTAATCAGCCCCAGCATTTT. The encoded protein is CAWSQQANQPQHF.

The rearrangement links TRBV2 to TRBJ2-1; D is undetermined. Germline V gene sequence: CDR1 SNHLY, CDR2 FYNNEI. This CDR3 has 13 amino acids. V gave up 10 bases and J gave up 8 bases, with 18 bases separating them. CDR3 coding DNA: TGTGCCACCCGAGAGAGGATGAGAGATGAGCAGTTCTTC. Encoded protein: CATRERMRDEQFF. Combining the CDR3 with reference TRBV2 and TRBJ2-1 gives the whole variable domain EPEVTQTPSHQVTQMGQEVILRCVPISNHLYFYWYRQILGQKVEFLVSFYNNEISEKSEIFDDQFSVERPDGSNFTLKIRSTKLEDSAMYFCATRERMRDEQFFGPGTRLTVL.

The chain joins TRBV29-1 to TRBJ2-1, with unresolved D. The CDR3 is 11 residues long. V lost 4 bases to trimming and J lost 5 bases, with 6 bases between them. Germline values: CDR1 SQVTM, CDR2 ANQGSEA. The CDR3 DNA sequence: TGCAGCGTTGGAAGAGACAATGAGCAGTTCTTC. Protein product: CSVGRDNEQFF.

This chain uses TRBV27 with TRBJ1-1; TRBD1 matches at 7 bases. The germline CDR1 and CDR2 sequences are MNHEY and SMNVEV (reference sequence). The CDR3 covers 14 residues. V lost 5 bases, J lost 2 bases, and 5 bases stayed unmatched. CDR3 sequence reads: CASSPYRGNTEAFF. Here the CDR3 DNA reads TGTGCCAGCAGTCCGTACAGGGGAAACACTGAAGCTTTCTTT.

The rearrangement joins TRBV16 to TRBJ1-4; a weak D match, TRBD1 (5 bases). CDR1 is KGHSY, CDR2 FQNENV, per germline. The CDR3 has 13 residues. V was clipped by 5 bases and J by 6 bases, with 10 bases between them. The CDR3 DNA sequence: TGTGCCAGCAGCGGGGCAGGACATGAAAAACTGTTTTTT. Translating gives CASSGAGHEKLFF.